This T cell receptor beta chain emerged from a study of shared clonotypes between healthy human individuals. General observations from the study: Sampling included only blood; tissue repertoires likely differ.

CD45RO-negative cells were positively selected for CCR7, leaving out terminally differentiated effector memory CD45RA+ cells. Adults of Caucasian background living in Nashville, Tennessee made up all donors. At a deep level, the assay was run. In the study's own analysis: Junction-only immunoSEQ sequences carried no quality scores, so filtering differed. Clones were sequenced by immunoSEQ multiplex PCR, and TCRdb holds only the in-frame ones, with some missing. D and trimming were read from the DNA, whereas the V and J calls and clone size are those reported in that table. The repertoire holds more than 2 million clones, with about 95% as singletons. Points on this clone: Its antigen is as yet unknown. The sample has other DNA sequences that encode this CDR3 too.

Sequenced material: naive CD8+ T cells sorted from blood. The source of this sequence is a man between 18 and 29 years old in good health.

DNA for the CDR3: TGTGCCAGCAGCTTAGCGGGGGGTTACAATGAGCAGTTCTTC. Residues: CASSLAGGYNEQFF. The chain recombines TRBV7-6 with TRBJ2-1; TRBD2 might be the D (6 bases). The CDR3 length is 14 residues. Germline V CDR1 and CDR2: SGHVS, FNYEAQ. Between the trimmed V and J ends, which lost 0 bases and 4 bases, there was a span of 7 bases.